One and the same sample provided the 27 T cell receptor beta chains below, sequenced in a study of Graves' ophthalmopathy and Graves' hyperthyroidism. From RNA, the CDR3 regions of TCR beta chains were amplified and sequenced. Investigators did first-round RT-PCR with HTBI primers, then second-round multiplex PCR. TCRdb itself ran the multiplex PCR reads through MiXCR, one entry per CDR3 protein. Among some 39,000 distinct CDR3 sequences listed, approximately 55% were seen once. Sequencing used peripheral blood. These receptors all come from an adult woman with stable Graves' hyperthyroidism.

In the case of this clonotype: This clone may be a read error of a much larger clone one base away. The CDR3 region has the DNA TGTGCCTGGAGTGGATACAGTGAGAATAATGAAAAACTGTTTTTT. Translation: CAWSGYSENNEKLFF. The rearrangement uses TRBV30 and TRBJ1-4; D is ambiguous. Germline V CDR1 and CDR2: GTSNPN, SVGIG (reference sequence). The CDR3 has 15 residues. With 1 base removed from V and 4 bases from J, the gap between germline ends came to 13 bases.

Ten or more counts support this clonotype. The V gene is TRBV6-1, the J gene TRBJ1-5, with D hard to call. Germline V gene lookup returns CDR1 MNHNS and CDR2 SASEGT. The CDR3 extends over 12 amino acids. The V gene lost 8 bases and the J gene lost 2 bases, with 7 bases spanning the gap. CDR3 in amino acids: CASASGNQPQHF. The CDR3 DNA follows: TGTGCCAGCGCTTCGGGCAATCAGCCCCAGCATTTT.

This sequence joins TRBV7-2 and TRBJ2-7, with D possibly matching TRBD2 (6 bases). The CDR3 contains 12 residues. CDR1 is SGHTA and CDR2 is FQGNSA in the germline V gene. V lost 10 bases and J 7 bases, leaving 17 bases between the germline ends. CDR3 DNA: TGTGCCACCTTCGGGGGAGTGGGGGAGCAGTACTTC. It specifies CATFGGVGEQYF.

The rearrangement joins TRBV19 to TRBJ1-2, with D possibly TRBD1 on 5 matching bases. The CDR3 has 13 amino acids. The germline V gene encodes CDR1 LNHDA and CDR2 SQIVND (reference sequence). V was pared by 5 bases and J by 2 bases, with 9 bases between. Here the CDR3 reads CASSRDGNYGYTF. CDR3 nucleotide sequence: TGTGCCAGTAGTCGGGACGGGAACTATGGCTACACCTTC.

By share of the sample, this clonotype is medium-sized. This CDR3 reads CATSRERTGQGYIANTGELFF. The DNA of the CDR3 is TGTGCCACCAGCAGAGAACGCACGGGACAGGGGTACATCGCGAACACCGGGGAGCTGTTTTTT. The chain is built from TRBV15 and TRBJ2-2, with 10 bases identical to TRBD1. The ends lost 0 bases at V and 0 bases at J; junction bases unmatched: 13. Germline lookup yields CDR1 LNHNV and CDR2 YYDKDF (reference sequence). This CDR3 contains 21 residues. The variable domain in full, with the rest retrieved from reference TRBV15 and TRBJ2-2, is DAMVIQNPRYQVTQFGKPVTLSCSQTLNHNVMYWYQQKSSQAPKLLFHYYDKDFNNEADTPDNFQSRRPNTSFCFLDIRSPGLGDTAMYLCATSRERTGQGYIANTGELFFGEGSRLTVL.

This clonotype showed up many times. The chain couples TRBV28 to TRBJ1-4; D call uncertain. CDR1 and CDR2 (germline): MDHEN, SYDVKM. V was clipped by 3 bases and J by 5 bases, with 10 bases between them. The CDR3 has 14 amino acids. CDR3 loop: CASSLVLLNEKLFF. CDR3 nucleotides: TGTGCCAGCAGTTTGGTTCTGCTCAATGAAAAACTGTTTTTT.

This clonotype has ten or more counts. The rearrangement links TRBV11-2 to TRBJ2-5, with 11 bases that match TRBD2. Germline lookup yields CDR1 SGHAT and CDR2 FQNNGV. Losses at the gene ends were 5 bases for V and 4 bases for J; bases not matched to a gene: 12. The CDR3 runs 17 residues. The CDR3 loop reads CASSRGTSGGFAETQYF. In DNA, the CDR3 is TGTGCCAGCAGCCGCGGGACTAGCGGAGGGTTTGCAGAGACCCAGTACTTC.

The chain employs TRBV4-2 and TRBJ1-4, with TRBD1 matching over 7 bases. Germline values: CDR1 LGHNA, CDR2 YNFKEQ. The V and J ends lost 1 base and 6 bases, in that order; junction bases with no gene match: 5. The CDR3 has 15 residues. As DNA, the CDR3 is TGTGCCAGCAGCCAAGTAAACAGGGGTTATGAAAAACTGTTTTTT. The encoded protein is CASSQVNRGYEKLFF.

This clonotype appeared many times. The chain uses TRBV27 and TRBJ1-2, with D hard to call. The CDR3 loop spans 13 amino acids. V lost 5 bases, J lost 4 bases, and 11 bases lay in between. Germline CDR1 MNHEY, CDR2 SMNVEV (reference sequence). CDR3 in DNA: TGTGCCAGCAGTCCCCTGTTAGGCTATGGCTACACCTTC. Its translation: CASSPLLGYGYTF.

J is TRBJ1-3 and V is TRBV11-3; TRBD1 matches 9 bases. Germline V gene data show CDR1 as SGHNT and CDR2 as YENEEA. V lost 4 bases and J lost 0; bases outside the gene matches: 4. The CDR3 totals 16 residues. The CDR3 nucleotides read TGTGCCAGCAGCTCAGGACAGGGGCCCTCTGGAAACACCATATATTTT. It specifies CASSSGQGPSGNTIYF.

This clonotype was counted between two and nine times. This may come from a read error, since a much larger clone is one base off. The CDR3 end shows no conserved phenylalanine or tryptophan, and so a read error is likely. The CDR3 here is CASSPGDTEAFL. The CDR3 DNA reads as TGCGCCAGCAGCCCGGGGGATACTGAAGCTTTCCTT. The chain is built from TRBV5-1 and TRBJ1-1; D perhaps matches TRBD1 (5 bases). Germline V gene lookup returns CDR1 SGHRS and CDR2 YFSETQ. The CDR3 spans 12 residues. The germline V and J ends were trimmed by 4 bases and 5 bases, with 9 bases remaining between them.

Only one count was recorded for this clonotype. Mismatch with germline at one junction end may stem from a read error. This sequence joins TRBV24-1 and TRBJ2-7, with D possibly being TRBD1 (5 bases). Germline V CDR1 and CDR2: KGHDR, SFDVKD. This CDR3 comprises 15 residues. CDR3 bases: TGTGCCAGCAGTGATTTGACAGCCGTTTACTACGAGCAGTACTTC. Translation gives CASSDLTAVYYEQYF.

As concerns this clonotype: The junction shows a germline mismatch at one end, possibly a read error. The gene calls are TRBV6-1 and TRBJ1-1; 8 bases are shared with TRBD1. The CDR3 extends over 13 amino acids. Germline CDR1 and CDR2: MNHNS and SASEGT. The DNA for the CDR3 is TGTGCCAGCTGTGGACAGGGTGAGACTGAAACTTTCTTT. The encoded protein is CASCGQGETETFF.

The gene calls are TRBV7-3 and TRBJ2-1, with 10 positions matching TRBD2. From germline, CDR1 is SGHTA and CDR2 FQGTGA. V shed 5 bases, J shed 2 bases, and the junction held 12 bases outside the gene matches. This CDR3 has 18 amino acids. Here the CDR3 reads CASSLTGRAGGPYNEQFF. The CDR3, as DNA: TGTGCCAGCAGCCTCACAGGACGAGCGGGAGGGCCCTACAATGAGCAGTTCTTC.

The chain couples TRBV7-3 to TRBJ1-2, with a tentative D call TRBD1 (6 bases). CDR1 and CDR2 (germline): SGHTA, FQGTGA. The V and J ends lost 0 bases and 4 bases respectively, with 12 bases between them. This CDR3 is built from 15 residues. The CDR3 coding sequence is TGTGCCAGCAGCTTAACAGGGGGTCCAGGCTATGGCTACACCTTC. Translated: CASSLTGGPGYGYTF.

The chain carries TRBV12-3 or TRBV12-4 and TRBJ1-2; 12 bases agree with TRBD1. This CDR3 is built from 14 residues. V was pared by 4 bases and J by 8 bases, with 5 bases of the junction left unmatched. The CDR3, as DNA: TGTGCCAGCAGTTGGGGGACAGGGGGCAGAGGCTACACCTTC. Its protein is CASSWGTGGRGYTF.

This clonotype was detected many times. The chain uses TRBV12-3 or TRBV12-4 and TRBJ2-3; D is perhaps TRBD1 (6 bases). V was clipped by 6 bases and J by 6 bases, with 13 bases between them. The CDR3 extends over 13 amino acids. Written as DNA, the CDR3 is TGTGCCAGCAGAACTACAGGGTCCGATACGCAGTATTTT. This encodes CASRTTGSDTQYF.

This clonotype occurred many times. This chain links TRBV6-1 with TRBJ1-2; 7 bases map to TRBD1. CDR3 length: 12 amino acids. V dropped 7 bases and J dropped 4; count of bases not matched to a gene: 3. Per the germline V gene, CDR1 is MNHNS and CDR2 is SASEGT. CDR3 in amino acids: CASTGQAYGYTF. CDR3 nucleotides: TGTGCCAGCACTGGACAGGCCTATGGCTACACCTTC.

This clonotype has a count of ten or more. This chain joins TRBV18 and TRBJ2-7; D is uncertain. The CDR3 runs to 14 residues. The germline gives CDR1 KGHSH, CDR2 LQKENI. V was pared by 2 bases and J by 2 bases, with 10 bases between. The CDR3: CASSPARSPYEQYF. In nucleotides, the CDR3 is TGTGCCAGCTCACCAGCACGGAGCCCCTACGAGCAGTACTTC.

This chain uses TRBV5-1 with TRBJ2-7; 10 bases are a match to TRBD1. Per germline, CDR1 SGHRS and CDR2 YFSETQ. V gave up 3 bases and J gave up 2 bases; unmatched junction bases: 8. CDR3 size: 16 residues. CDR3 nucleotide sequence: TGCGCCAGCAGCTCGAGGGGCGGGACAGGGGCCTACGAGCAGTACTTC. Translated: CASSSRGGTGAYEQYF.

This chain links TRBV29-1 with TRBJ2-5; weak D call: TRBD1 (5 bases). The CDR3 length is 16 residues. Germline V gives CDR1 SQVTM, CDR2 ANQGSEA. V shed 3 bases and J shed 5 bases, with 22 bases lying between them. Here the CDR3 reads CSVDRYSSGFVETQYF. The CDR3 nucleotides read TGCAGCGTTGATCGGTACAGCTCAGGGTTTGTGGAGACCCAGTACTTC.

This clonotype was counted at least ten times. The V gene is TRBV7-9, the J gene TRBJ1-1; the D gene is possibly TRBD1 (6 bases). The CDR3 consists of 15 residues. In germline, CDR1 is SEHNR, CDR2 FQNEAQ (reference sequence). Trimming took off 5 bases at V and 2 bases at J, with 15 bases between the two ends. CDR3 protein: CASSPRDTYNTEAFF. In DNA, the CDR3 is TGTGCCAGCAGCCCCCGGGACACATATAACACTGAAGCTTTCTTT.

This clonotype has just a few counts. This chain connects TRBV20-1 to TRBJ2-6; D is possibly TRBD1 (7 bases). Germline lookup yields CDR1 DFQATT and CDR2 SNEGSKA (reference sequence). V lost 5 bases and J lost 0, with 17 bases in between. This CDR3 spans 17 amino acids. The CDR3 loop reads CSADPGGRGSGANVLTF. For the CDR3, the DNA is TGCAGTGCTGACCCAGGGGGGAGAGGCTCTGGGGCCAACGTCCTGACTTTC.

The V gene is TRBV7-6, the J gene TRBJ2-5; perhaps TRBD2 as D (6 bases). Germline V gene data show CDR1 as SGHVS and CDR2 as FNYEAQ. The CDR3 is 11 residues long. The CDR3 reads CANPAGETQYF. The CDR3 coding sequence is TGTGCTAACCCGGCGGGGGAGACCCAGTACTTC.

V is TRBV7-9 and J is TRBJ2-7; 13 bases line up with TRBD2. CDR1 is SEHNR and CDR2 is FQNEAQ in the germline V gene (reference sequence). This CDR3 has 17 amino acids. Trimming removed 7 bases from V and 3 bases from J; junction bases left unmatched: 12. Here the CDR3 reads CASNPRTSGGTDYEQYF. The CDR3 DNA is TGTGCCAGCAACCCAAGGACTAGCGGGGGCACAGACTACGAGCAGTACTTC. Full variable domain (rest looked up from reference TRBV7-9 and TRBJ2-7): DTGVSQNPRHKITKRGQNVTFRCDPISEHNRLYWYRQTLGQGPEFLTYFQNEAQLEKSRLLSDRFSAERPKGSFSTLEIQRTEQGDSAMYLCASNPRTSGGTDYEQYFGPGTRLTVT.

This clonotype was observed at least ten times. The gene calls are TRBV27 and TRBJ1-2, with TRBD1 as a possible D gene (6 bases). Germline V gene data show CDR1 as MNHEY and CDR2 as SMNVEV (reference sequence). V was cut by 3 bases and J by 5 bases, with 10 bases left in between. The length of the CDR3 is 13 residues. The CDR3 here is CASSFATGYGYTF. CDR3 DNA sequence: TGTGCCAGCAGTTTCGCGACAGGTTATGGCTACACCTTC.

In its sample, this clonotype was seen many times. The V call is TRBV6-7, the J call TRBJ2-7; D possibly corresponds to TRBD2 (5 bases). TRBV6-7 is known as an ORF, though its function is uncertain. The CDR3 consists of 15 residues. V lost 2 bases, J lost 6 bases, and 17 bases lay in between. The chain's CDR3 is CASSYGPTWRREQYF. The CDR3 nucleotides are TGTGCCAGCAGTTACGGCCCCACATGGAGGCGCGAGCAGTACTTC.